Listed below are T cell receptor beta chains from one sample, sequenced in a study of control samples from healthy donors and cancer patients. Method: immunoSEQ multiplex PCR; TCRdb's copy keeps in-frame clones and lacks some. The sample includes fewer than 120,000 clones, roughly 90% of them seen just once. The sample consisted of PBMCs. The source is a woman in her sixties or seventies with lung cancer. The CDR3 runs from the conserved cysteine through the conserved F or W. Fields, in order: clone size, J gene, D gene, V gene, CDR3 protein, CDR3 DNA. A D gene is named only where the DNA matches it firmly. Clone size is shown for a subset of rows, as once, few, many or a class of expanded clone.

>NA|TRBJ1-4|NA|TRBV9
CASSVGSRGAVGEKLFF
TGTGCCAGCAGCGTAGGAAGTAGGGGGGCCGTCGGTGAAAAACTGTTTTTT
>NA|TRBJ1-2|TRBD1|TRBV19
CASSLAGQPNYGYTF
TGTGCCAGTAGTCTAGCGGGACAGCCTAACTATGGCTACACCTTC
>NA|TRBJ2-1|TRBD2|TRBV30
CARGLAGAEQFF
TGTGCCCGGGGACTAGCGGGAGCTGAGCAGTTCTTC
>NA|TRBJ2-3|TRBD2|TRBV5-1
CASFAGTSGLGGTDTQYF
TGCGCCAGCTTTGCCGGGACTAGCGGGCTCGGGGGCACAGATACGCAGTATTTT
>NA|TRBJ1-1|TRBD1|TRBV18
CASSVGQGRMNTEAFF
TGTGCCAGCTCTGTGGGACAGGGCCGTATGAACACTGAAGCTTTCTTT
>NA|TRBJ1-1|NA|TRBV3-1/TRBV3-2
CASSQVQVVGTEAFF
TGTGCCAGCAGCCAAGTACAGGTCGTAGGCACTGAAGCTTTCTTT
>once|TRBJ2-2|TRBD2|TRBV7-2
CASSLATSGGGELFF
TGTGCCAGCAGCTTAGCGACTAGCGGAGGCGGGGAGCTGTTTTTT
>NA|TRBJ1-1|NA|TRBV12-3/TRBV12-4
CASKAGTRIGAFF
TGTGCCAGCAAAGCAGGGACACGGATCGGGGCTTTCTTT
>NA|TRBJ2-1|TRBD1|TRBV6-5
CASSIHRGPDEQFF
TGTGCCAGCAGTATCCACAGGGGGCCGGATGAGCAGTTCTTC
>NA|TRBJ2-5|NA|TRBV12-5
CASGLGRGAGEETQYF
TGTGCTAGTGGTTTGGGGAGAGGGGCTGGGGAAGAGACCCAGTACTTC
>NA|TRBJ1-1|NA|TRBV27
CASSSRTVLNTEAFF
TGTGCCAGCAGTTCCCGGACAGTCCTGAACACTGAAGCTTTCTTT
>NA|TRBJ1-2|NA|TRBV6-5
CASKGDQQTLYGYTF
TGTGCCAGCAAGGGGGACCAGCAGACTCTCTATGGCTACACCTTC
>NA|TRBJ2-2|NA|TRBV5-4
CASSSNKDGGELFF
TGTGCCAGCAGCTCCAACAAGGACGGCGGGGAGCTGTTTTTT
>NA|TRBJ1-5|NA|TRBV19
CASSILLAGGGQPQHF
TGTGCCAGTAGTATACTTCTAGCGGGGGGAGGCCAGCCCCAGCATTTT
>NA|TRBJ1-1|NA|TRBV6-5
CASSSRENTEAFF
TGTGCCAGCAGTTCCAGAGAGAACACTGAAGCTTTCTTT
>NA|TRBJ2-7|TRBD2|TRBV13
CASSRRTSSRVGEQYF
TGTGCCAGCAGCCGTCGGACTAGCAGCAGAGTAGGCGAGCAGTACTTC
>NA|TRBJ1-3|NA|TRBV18
CASSPSGNTIYF
TGTGCCAGCTCACCGTCAGGTAACACCATATATTTT
>NA|TRBJ1-4|NA|TRBV4-1
CASSQVWPAVNEKLFF
TGCGCCAGCAGCCAAGTTTGGCCAGCAGTGAATGAAAAACTGTTTTTT
>NA|TRBJ1-1|NA|TRBV7-2
CASSPGHRGTEAFF
TGTGCCAGCAGCCCGGGACATCGGGGCACTGAAGCTTTCTTT
>NA|TRBJ2-2|NA|TRBV5-1
CASSLADTGELFF
TGCGCCAGCAGCTTGGCGGACACCGGGGAGCTGTTTTTT
>NA|TRBJ1-2|NA|TRBV6-2/TRBV6-3
CASSYSSNRQDYGYTF
TGTGCCAGCAGTTACTCGAGTAATAGGCAGGACTATGGCTACACCTTC
>NA|TRBJ2-7|TRBD2|TRBV23-1
CASSQWPNGGRELMTSGRREQYF
TGCGCCAGCAGTCAATGGCCAAACGGAGGTCGAGAGTTGATGACTAGCGGGAGGCGGGAGCAGTACTTC
>NA|TRBJ2-7|NA|TRBV7-9
CASSPWTGVGEQYF
TGTGCCAGCAGCCCATGGACGGGGGTGGGGGAGCAGTACTTC
>NA|TRBJ1-1|NA|TRBV29-1
CSVKPGQSEAFF
TGCAGCGTTAAGCCTGGGCAGAGTGAAGCTTTCTTT
>NA|TRBJ1-1|NA|TRBV20-1
CSASVMGENTEAFF
TGCAGTGCTAGTGTGATGGGGGAGAACACTGAAGCTTTCTTT
>NA|TRBJ2-5|TRBD2|TRBV2
CASSDFSGRETQYF
TGTGCCAGCAGTGATTTTAGCGGGAGAGAGACCCAGTACTTC
>NA|TRBJ1-6|NA|TRBV4-3
CASSHDRSYNSPLHF
TGCGCCAGCAGCCATGACCGCTCCTATAATTCACCCCTCCACTTT
>few|TRBJ1-4|TRBD1|TRBV6-5
CASSYSRTGGGEKLFF
TGTGCCAGCAGTTACTCACGGACAGGGGGAGGTGAAAAACTGTTTTTT
>NA|TRBJ2-1|TRBD2|TRBV7-2
CASKAGGPLSYNEQFF
TGTGCCAGCAAAGCGGGAGGGCCCTTATCCTACAATGAGCAGTTCTTC
>once|TRBJ2-5|TRBD2|TRBV4-1
CASSQDRLAGGRYF
TGCGCCAGCAGCCAAGATAGGCTAGCGGGGGGCAGGTACTTC
>NA|TRBJ2-1|NA|TRBV9
CASSVEEISYNEQFF
TGTGCCAGCAGCGTAGAAGAGATCTCCTACAATGAGCAGTTCTTC
>NA|TRBJ2-2|NA|TRBV6-5
CACLPQGYTGELFF
TGTGCCTGCCTACCCCAGGGCTACACCGGGGAGCTGTTTTTT
>once|TRBJ1-4|NA|TRBV6-5
CASSSPSGRGDEKLFF
TGTGCCAGCAGTTCCCCTTCGGGCAGGGGTGATGAAAAACTGTTTTTT
>NA|TRBJ2-2|NA|TRBV5-1
CASSLTSRNTGELFF
TGCGCCAGCAGCTTAACTAGCAGGAACACCGGGGAGCTGTTTTTT
>NA|TRBJ1-6|NA|TRBV9
CASSVSRGNSPLHF
TGTGCCAGCAGCGTAAGCAGGGGAAATTCACCCCTCCACTTT
>NA|TRBJ2-3|NA|TRBV5-1
CASSLDWSDTQYF
TGCGCCAGCAGCTTGGACTGGTCAGATACGCAGTATTTT
>NA|TRBJ2-1|NA|TRBV5-3
CARSRAGVLFRNEQFF
TGTGCCAGAAGTAGAGCAGGGGTTTTGTTCCGCAATGAGCAGTTCTTC
>NA|TRBJ2-1|NA|TRBV2
CASTTGIHYNEQFF
TGTGCCAGCACGACAGGTATCCACTACAATGAGCAGTTCTTC
>NA|TRBJ2-7|NA|TRBV5-1
CASSLDRGHEQYF
TGCGCCAGCAGCTTGGATAGGGGCCACGAGCAGTACTTC
>NA|TRBJ2-7|NA|TRBV5-5
CASGADWDEQYF
TGTGCCAGCGGAGCCGATTGGGACGAGCAGTACTTC
>NA|TRBJ2-1|NA|TRBV19
CASAMGVLGNEQFF
TGTGCCAGTGCTATGGGTGTTCTGGGGAATGAGCAGTTCTTC
>NA|TRBJ1-1|NA|TRBV19
CASTFFDSPNTEAFF
TGTGCCAGTACCTTTTTTGACAGCCCGAACACTGAAGCTTTCTTT
>NA|TRBJ1-3|NA|TRBV6-1
CASSEGPRNTIYF
TGTGCCAGCAGTGAAGGCCCGAGAAACACCATATATTTT
>NA|TRBJ2-7|NA|TRBV5-4
CASSQDLRWSYEQYF
TGTGCCAGCAGCCAGGATTTGAGATGGTCCTACGAGCAGTACTTC
>NA|TRBJ2-5|NA|TRBV18
CASSSGEQETQYF
TGTGCCAGCTCATCAGGGGAGCAAGAGACCCAGTACTTC
>NA|TRBJ2-1|TRBD1|TRBV7-2
CASSLASGQGLANEQFF
TGTGCCAGCAGCTTAGCATCGGGACAGGGCCTGGCCAATGAGCAGTTCTTC
>NA|TRBJ1-6|TRBD1|TRBV28
CASSLYRGQGNSPLHF
TGTGCCAGCAGTTTATACAGGGGGCAAGGGAATTCACCCCTCCACTTT
>NA|TRBJ2-2|TRBD1|TRBV29-1
CSAGQGGGELFF
TGCAGCGCCGGACAGGGCGGCGGGGAGCTGTTTTTT
>NA|TRBJ2-5|TRBD2|TRBV20-1
CSAREGETQYF
TGCAGTGCTCGGGAGGGAGAGACCCAGTACTTC
>NA|TRBJ1-2|NA|TRBV6-5
CASSTPQASGYTF
TGTGCCAGCAGTACACCGCAAGCGTCCGGCTACACCTTC
>NA|TRBJ2-5|TRBD2|TRBV10-3
CAILAGPQETQYF
TGTGCCATCTTAGCGGGGCCCCAAGAGACCCAGTACTTC
>NA|TRBJ1-6|NA|TRBV6-5
CASSYSYRERPLHF
TGTGCCAGCAGTTATTCCTACAGGGAGCGACCCCTCCACTTT
>NA|TRBJ1-2|TRBD1|TRBV19
CASSIDPGQPSFTF
TGTGCCAGTAGTATAGATCCGGGACAGCCCTCCTTTACCTTC
>NA|TRBJ1-4|TRBD1|TRBV6-2/TRBV6-3
CASSYSTSGTGDEKLFF
TGTGCCAGCAGTTACTCGACCTCCGGGACAGGGGATGAAAAACTGTTTTTT
>NA|TRBJ1-4|TRBD1|TRBV7-9
CASSQDRAYPTNEKLFF
TGTGCCAGCAGCCAGGACAGGGCCTATCCAACTAATGAAAAACTGTTTTTT
>NA|TRBJ2-7|NA|TRBV19
CASTSQGGREQYF
TGTGCCAGTACCTCCCAGGGGGGGCGCGAGCAGTACTTC
>NA|TRBJ2-2|NA|TRBV7-3
CASSLGGRNTGELFF
TGTGCCAGCAGTCTCGGAGGGAGAAACACCGGGGAGCTGTTTTTT
>NA|TRBJ1-1|NA|TRBV12-3/TRBV12-4
CASSISLETEAFF
TGTGCCAGCAGTATAAGTCTGGAGACTGAAGCTTTCTTT
>NA|TRBJ1-2|NA|TRBV12-3/TRBV12-4
CASSPGLYGYTF
TGTGCCAGCAGTCCGGGCCTCTATGGCTACACCTTC
>NA|TRBJ2-6|TRBD2|TRBV5-8
CASSPLAGGPGANVLTF
TGTGCCAGCAGCCCCTTGGCGGGGGGGCCTGGGGCCAACGTCCTGACTTTC